One sample yielded the 18 T cell receptor beta chains listed below, sequenced in a study of early T cells in non-severe SARS-CoV-2 infection. One entry per CDR3 protein results from TCRdb running MiXCR on the 5' RACE reads. The data show 46,000 or so distinct CDR3 sequences, with more than 6.5% seen just once and approximately 8% held by the top ten. The sequenced sample was whole blood. The receptors here all came from an adult who was a healthcare worker with PCR-confirmed SARS-CoV-2 infection or an uninfected control (not recorded which).

The rearrangement joins TRBV7-9 to TRBJ2-1; D uncertain. The V gene lost 1 base and the J gene lost 4 bases, with 11 bases spanning the gap. The CDR3 is 15 amino acids. CDR1 and CDR2 (germline): SEHNR, FQNEAQ (reference sequence). CDR3 DNA sequence: TGTGCCAGCAGCTTAGGACGCAGTCCTTACAATGAGCAGTTCTTC. Amino acid sequence: CASSLGRSPYNEQFF.

This chain joins TRBV7-6 and TRBJ2-7; the D call may be TRBD1 or TRBD2 (5 bases each). Germline-derived CDR1 and CDR2 are SGHVS and FNYEAQ. V was shortened by 3 bases and J by 7 bases, with 13 bases between the two germline ends. This CDR3 contains 13 residues. The DNA of the CDR3 is TGTGCCAGCAGCTTTAGACCTGAGGGGGAGCAGTACTTC. Its translation is CASSFRPEGEQYF.

The genes are TRBV28 and TRBJ2-7, with 11 bases identical to TRBD1. Germline-derived CDR1 and CDR2 are MDHEN and SYDVKM. This CDR3 spans 15 amino acids. V dropped 2 bases and J dropped 4; count of bases not matched to a gene: 4. The chain's CDR3 is CASSLLGQGGYEQYF. The CDR3 DNA follows: TGTGCCAGCAGTTTACTGGGACAGGGGGGGTACGAGCAGTACTTC.

The sample holds many counts of this clonotype. The chain carries TRBV27 and TRBJ1-2; 11 bases map to TRBD1. This CDR3 spans 17 amino acids. Germline assignment: CDR1 MNHEY and CDR2 SMNVEV (reference sequence). With 5 bases clipped from V and 1 base from J, the junction kept 9 bases outside the gene matches. The CDR3 nucleotides read TGTGCCAGCAGTGGCGGACAGGGGGCCTATGTTAACTATGGCTACACCTTC. Translation: CASSGGQGAYVNYGYTF.

The CDR3 bases are TGCGCCAGCAGCCAAGATGCACAGGGGCTGACCCAGCATTTT. Translation gives CASSQDAQGLTQHF. V gene TRBV4-3 combines with J gene TRBJ1-5; TRBD1 matches 7 bases. Trimming cost V 0 bases and J 11 bases; bases outside gene matches: 7. CDR3 length: 14 residues. Germline-derived CDR1 and CDR2 are LGHNA and YSLEER.

The CDR3 region has the DNA TGCAGCCAGTTAGGGGAGAACACAGATACGCAGTATTTT. Translated, it gives CSQLGENTDTQYF. V is TRBV29-1 and J is TRBJ2-3; the D gene could be TRBD1 or TRBD2 (5 bases each). CDR3 length equals 13 residues. The V gene lost 8 bases and the J gene lost 2 bases, with 14 bases spanning the gap. Germline lookup yields CDR1 SQVTM and CDR2 ANQGSEA.

Comments on this clonotype: This clone may be a read error of a much larger clone one base away. V is TRBV12-3 or TRBV12-4 and J is TRBJ1-1, with a weak D call TRBD1 (5 bases). Trimming left V 4 bases short and J 10 bases short, with 13 bases between. The CDR3 has 12 amino acids. CDR3 loop: CASSSSERGAFF. The CDR3 coding sequence is TGTGCCAGCAGTTCCTCTGAAAGGGGAGCTTTCTTT.

The table lists this clonotype with a few counts. The CDR3 nucleotides read TGTGCCACCAGCACCATTCCCGGCCGGGGGGTTAGCAATCAGCCCCAGCATTTT. This translates into CATSTIPGRGVSNQPQHF. V is TRBV15 and J is TRBJ1-5, with a weak D call TRBD1 (5 bases). V lost 4 bases and J lost 0, with 19 bases in between. Per the germline V gene, CDR1 is LNHNV and CDR2 is YYDKDF (reference sequence). The CDR3 contains 18 residues.

The chain recombines TRBV3-2 with TRBJ2-7; the table calls TRBD2, which could not be checked here. TRBV3-2 is flagged as a pseudogene. This CDR3 contains 18 residues. CDR3 region: CASSPARSSGGYSYEQYF. Here the CDR3 DNA reads TGTGCCAGCAGCCCCGCTAGATCATCAGGTGGTTACTCCTACGAGCAGTACTTC.

This clonotype has ten or more counts. V gene TRBV12-3 or TRBV12-4 combines with J gene TRBJ2-7, with D unresolved. Trimming left V 8 bases short and J 7 bases short, with 6 bases between. This CDR3 spans 9 amino acids. CDR3 sequence (DNA): TGTGCCAGCCTGGAGGAGCAGTACTTC. This sequence encodes CASLEEQYF.

This clonotype was seen ten or more times. This chain links TRBV11-3 with TRBJ2-2; a weak D match, TRBD2 (5 bases). Germline CDR1 SGHNT, CDR2 YENEEA. The CDR3 extends over 13 amino acids. The V end lost 8 bases, the J end lost 3 bases, and 10 bases lay between the germline ends. The CDR3 protein is CASGMRDTGELFF. For the CDR3, the DNA is TGTGCCAGCGGGATGCGGGACACCGGGGAGCTGTTTTTT.

This clonotype was observed a handful of times. The V gene is TRBV7-2, the J gene TRBJ2-4; 10 positions match TRBD2. The CDR3 runs 15 residues. CDR1 is SGHTA and CDR2 is FQGNSA in the germline V gene. The ends lost 5 bases at V and 6 bases at J; junction bases unmatched: 7. CDR3 DNA sequence: TGTGCCAGCAGCCCGCAACTAGCGGGGTCAAACATTCAGTACTTC. Translation gives CASSPQLAGSNIQYF.

The chain has TRBV18 and TRBJ2-3, with D unclear. The germline CDR1 and CDR2 sequences are KGHSH and LQKENI. V was cut by 3 bases and J by 5 bases, with 6 bases left in between. CDR3 length: 12 amino acids. CDR3 sequence: CASSPLGDTQYF. Here the CDR3 DNA reads TGTGCCAGCTCACCCCTAGGAGATACGCAGTATTTT.

The rearrangement joins TRBV5-1 to TRBJ2-6; 7 bases align to TRBD1. There are 19 residues in the CDR3. Germline V gene sequence: CDR1 SGHRS, CDR2 YFSETQ. V dropped 2 bases and J dropped 0; count of bases not matched to a gene: 11. The CDR3 nucleotides are TGCGCCAGCAGCTTCCACGGGACAGCGATATTCTCTGGGGCCAACGTCCTGACTTTC. It translates to CASSFHGTAIFSGANVLTF.

The table lists this clonotype with a few counts. The chain joins TRBV7-9 to TRBJ1-2; 10 bases match TRBD1. The CDR3 length is 20 residues. Germline CDR1 and CDR2: SEHNR and FQNEAQ (reference sequence). With V trimmed by 3 bases and J by 2 bases, 18 bases remained unmatched. The DNA for the CDR3 is TGTGCCAGCAGCTTGAGATCCGATTCCCAGGGACAGGGGTGGAACTATGGCTACACCTTC. This gives the protein CASSLRSDSQGQGWNYGYTF.

This clonotype has ten or more counts. This chain links TRBV12-3 or TRBV12-4 with TRBJ1-1; D perhaps matches TRBD1 (6 bases). The CDR3 consists of 15 residues. V was clipped by 5 bases and J by 0 bases, with 13 bases between them. In DNA form, the CDR3 reads TGTGCCAGCAGTCCGTGGGCAGGGGTGAACACTGAAGCTTTCTTT. Translated: CASSPWAGVNTEAFF.

V usage is TRBV28 and J usage is TRBJ2-4; unclear D gene. The germline V and J ends were trimmed by 2 bases and 3 bases, with 8 bases remaining between them. Looked up from germline, CDR1 is MDHEN and CDR2 is SYDVKM. The CDR3 totals 14 residues. CDR3 nucleotides: TGTGCCAGCAGTTTAGTAGGCGGCAAAAACATTCAGTACTTC. It specifies CASSLVGGKNIQYF.

This clonotype was detected ten times or more. The chain employs TRBV20-1 and TRBJ1-3, with D unresolved. CDR3 size: 13 residues. Germline V CDR1 and CDR2: DFQATT, SNEGSKA (reference sequence). CDR3 amino acids: CSTLSRSGNTIYF. CDR3 nucleotide sequence: TGCAGCACCCTCAGCCGCTCTGGAAACACCATATATTTT.